This T cell receptor beta chain derives from a study of T cell repertoires in cytomegalovirus infection. TCRdb called the reads again in MiXCR, with one record for every CDR3 protein. The top ten hold roughly half of the sample, which has 250,000 or so distinct CDR3 sequences, 15% to 20% seen once. The CDR3 has 13 residues. Trimming removed 6 bases from V and 8 bases from J; junction bases left unmatched: 9. Germline V gene data show CDR1 as LGHNT and CDR2 as FRNRAP. Overall study results and limits: Carriers of CMV and the relevant HLA type were discriminated by public TCR beta frequency.

This clonotype was counted between two and nine times. The antigen remains unidentified. The TCR comes from a human donor in good health (CMV status not recorded). Some clones in this sample may be carry-over from other donors' samples. Input material: CD8+ T cells from PBMCs. The rearrangement joins TRBV12-5 to TRBJ1-2, with TRBD1 matching over 7 bases. DNA of the CDR3: TGTGCTAGTGGAGGAGGGGGCGGGAGGGGCTACACCTTC. It specifies CASGGGGGRGYTF.